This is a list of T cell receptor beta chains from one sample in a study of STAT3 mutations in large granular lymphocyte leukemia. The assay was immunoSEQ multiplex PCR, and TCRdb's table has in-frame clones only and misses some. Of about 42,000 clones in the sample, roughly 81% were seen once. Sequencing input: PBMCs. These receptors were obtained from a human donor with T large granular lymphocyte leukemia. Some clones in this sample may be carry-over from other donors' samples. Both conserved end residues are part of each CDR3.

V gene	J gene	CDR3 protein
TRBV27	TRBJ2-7	CASSFRSEQYF
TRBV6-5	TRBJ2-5	CASSYWGQGSKETQYF
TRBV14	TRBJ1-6	CASSPQGPSPLHF
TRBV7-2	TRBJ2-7	CASSFSTGPYEQYF
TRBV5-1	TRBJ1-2	CASSGGANYGYTF
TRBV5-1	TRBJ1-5	CASSLGPTGGNQPQHF
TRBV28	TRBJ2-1	CASITGTSLANEQFF
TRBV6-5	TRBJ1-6	CASRIGTENSPLHF
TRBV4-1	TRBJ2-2	CASSLLWRTNTGELFF
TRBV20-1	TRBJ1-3	CSAGGGNTIYF
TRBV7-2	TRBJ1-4	CASSARQGFGEKLFF
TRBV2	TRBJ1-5	CASSDHGQQHF
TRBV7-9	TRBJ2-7	CASSSQTSYEQYF
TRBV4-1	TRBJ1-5	CASSADRTNQPQHF
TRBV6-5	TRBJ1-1	CASSYSGRLRVTEAFF
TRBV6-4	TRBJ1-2	CASRLDKNYGYTF
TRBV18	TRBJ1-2	CASSDRAGYGYTF
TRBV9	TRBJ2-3	CASSVRQLTDTQYF
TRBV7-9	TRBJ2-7	CASSHGGGGLYEQYF
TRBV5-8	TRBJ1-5	CASTPGGFQPQHF
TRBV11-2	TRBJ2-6	CASSLEGGSGANVLTF
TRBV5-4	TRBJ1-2	CASSLGPTGAYGYTF
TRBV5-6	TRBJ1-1	CASSISFNTEAFF
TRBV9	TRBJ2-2	CASSVETVVESVKENKNTGELFF
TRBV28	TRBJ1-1	CASVWNTEAFF
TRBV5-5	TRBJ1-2	CASSLDSGYGYTF
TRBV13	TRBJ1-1	CASSPTGGASAFF
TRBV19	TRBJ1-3	CASKGRAGNTIYF
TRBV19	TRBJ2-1	CASSIAGLARGNEQFF
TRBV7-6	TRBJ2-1	CASGRLGVYNEQFF
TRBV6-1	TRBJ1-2	CASSESAGKIYGYTF
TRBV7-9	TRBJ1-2	CASSPPQGGYTF
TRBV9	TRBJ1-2	CASSVRGTDRYGYTF
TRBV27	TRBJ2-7	CASSPHSGQGLHEQYF
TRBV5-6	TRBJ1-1	CASSFQGASGAFF
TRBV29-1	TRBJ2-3	CSVVPGDVADTQYF
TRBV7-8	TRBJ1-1	CASSRQGRLSTEAFF
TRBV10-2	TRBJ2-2	CASSTGTLGRTGELFF
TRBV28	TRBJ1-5	CASSLLGTGRSGLSNQPQHF
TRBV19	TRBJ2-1	CASSSRRLSTTNEQFF
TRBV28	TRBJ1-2	CASSSPGQLNYGYTF
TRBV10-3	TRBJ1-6	CAISELGQENSPLHF
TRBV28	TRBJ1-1	CASRGQLNTEAFF
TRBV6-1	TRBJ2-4	CASSAEPYKNIQYF
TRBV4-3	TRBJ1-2	CASSPQQSNYGYTF
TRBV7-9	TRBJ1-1	CASSLAPGTGIDTEAFF
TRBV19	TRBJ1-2	CASSIAGGQGIYGYTF
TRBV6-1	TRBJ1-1	CASSVEGDTEAFF
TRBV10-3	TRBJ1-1	CAISVDRGTTEAFF
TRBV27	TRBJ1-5	CASSSRQGAIGNQPQHF